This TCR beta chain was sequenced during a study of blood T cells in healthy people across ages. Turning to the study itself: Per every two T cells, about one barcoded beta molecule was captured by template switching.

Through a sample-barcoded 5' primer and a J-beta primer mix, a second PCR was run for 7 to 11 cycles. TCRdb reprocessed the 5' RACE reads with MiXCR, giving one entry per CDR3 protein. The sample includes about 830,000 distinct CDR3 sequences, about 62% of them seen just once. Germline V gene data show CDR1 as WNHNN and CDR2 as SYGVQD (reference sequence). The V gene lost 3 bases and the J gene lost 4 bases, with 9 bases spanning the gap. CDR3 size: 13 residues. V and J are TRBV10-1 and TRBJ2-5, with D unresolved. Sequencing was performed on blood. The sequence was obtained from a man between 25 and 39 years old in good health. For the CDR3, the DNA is TGCGCCAGCAGTGACCAGGAGAGAGAGACCCAGTACTTC. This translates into CASSDQERETQYF.